A single T cell receptor (beta chain) is shown here with its context. The data were taken from a study of shared T cell receptors in the human thymus. Profiling relied on immunoSEQ multiplex PCR, and the TCRdb table lists in-frame clones only, not all of them. This sample has 450,000 to 650,000 clones, with roughly 74% found just once. The same sample was also used in a study of human thymus T cells.

Input material: thymocytes. The TCR originated in a boy in the first two years of life with a congenital heart defect.

For the CDR3, the DNA is TGTGCCAGCAGTAATCAGGGGTCCTACGAGCAGTACTTC. Translated, it gives CASSNQGSYEQYF. This rearrangement joins TRBV27 to TRBJ2-7, with a tentative D call TRBD1 (6 bases). The CDR3 loop spans 13 amino acids. Germline CDR1 is MNHEY and CDR2 is SMNVEV (reference sequence). With 5 bases removed from V and 1 base from J, the gap between germline ends came to 9 bases.